A selection of T cell receptor beta chains follows, all from one sample in a study of read filtering for tumor transcriptome and immune sequencing. TCRdb re-analysed the reads in MiXCR, keeping a single row per CDR3 protein. The sample shows some 15,000 distinct CDR3 sequences, just over 20% of them seen only once. Specimen: a population of CD138-negative cells sorted from bone marrow. The source is a donor aged 40 or older with multiple myeloma. The CDR3 runs from the conserved cysteine through the conserved F or W. D genes are given only for firm matches. The size of a clone is reported for some rows only, either as once, few or many, or as a class for expanded clones.

TRBJ2-1	NA	few	TRBV19	TGTGCCGTCGGAGGGTACTACAATGAGCAGTTCTTC	CAVGGYYNEQFF
TRBJ2-1	NA	many	TRBV7-2	TGTGCCAGCAGCTCGGAATGGCATTGGGAGCAGTTCTTC	CASSSEWHWEQFF
TRBJ2-2	TRBD2	few	TRBV6-2/TRBV6-3	TGTGCCAGCAGTTACGGGACTAGCGGAACGAACACCGGGGAGCTGTTTTTT	CASSYGTSGTNTGELFF
TRBJ2-2	TRBD1	many	TRBV24-1	TGTGCCACCAGTGATTTAGGAGCAGGACAGGGGAACACCGGGGAGCTGTTTTTT	CATSDLGAGQGNTGELFF
TRBJ2-3	TRBD2	NA	TRBV18	TGTGCCAGCTCACCACCGGCTAGCGGGAGCGTAGATATGCAGTATTTT	CASSPPASGSVDMQYF
TRBJ2-2	NA	NA	TRBV10-3	TGTGCCATCAGTGAAAGGGAATCCGGGGAGCTGTTTTTT	CAISERESGELFF
TRBJ1-1	NA	many	TRBV11-2	TGTGCCAGCAGCTTAGATTGGACAGAGAACACTGAAGCTTTCTTT	CASSLDWTENTEAFF
TRBJ1-6	NA	many	TRBV4-1	TGCGCCAGCAGCCAAGATAGGGCAGGGACATGGAATTCACCCCTCCACTTT	CASSQDRAGTWNSPLHF
TRBJ2-1	TRBD2	few	TRBV11-3	TGTGCCAGCAGCCCTCAAGGTCTAGCGGGAGTGCGTAATGAGCAGTTCTTC	CASSPQGLAGVRNEQFF
TRBJ2-7	NA	few	TRBV30	TGTGCCTGGAGTGAGAGGTACGAGCAGTACTTC	CAWSERYEQYF
TRBJ2-6	NA	many	TRBV20-1	TGCAGTGCTAGGAACCCTGGGGCCAACGTCCTGACTTTC	CSARNPGANVLTF
TRBJ2-7	NA	many	TRBV6-1	TGTGCCAGCAGTGGATACCAGGGTTTCGGATACGAGCAGTACTTC	CASSGYQGFGYEQYF
TRBJ2-1	NA	many	TRBV12-3/TRBV12-4	TGTGCCAGTTCCCAAGCCTGGCGTAACAATGAGCAGTTCTTC	CASSQAWRNNEQFF
TRBJ2-1	TRBD2	many	TRBV20-1	TGCAGTGCTAGAGATGGGACTAGCGGACATTACAATGAGCAGTTCTTC	CSARDGTSGHYNEQFF
TRBJ2-6	NA	many	TRBV20-1	TGCAGTGCTAAAGAGGCTCTCGGGGCCAACGTCCTGACTTTC	CSAKEALGANVLTF
TRBJ1-2	NA	many	TRBV4-1	TGCGCCAGCAGCCAAGTCGGCGGGAGCTTCTATGGCTACACCTTC	CASSQVGGSFYGYTF
TRBJ1-5	NA	NA	TRBV4-2	TGTGCCAGCAGCCAAGATCACTATAGCAATCAGCCCCAGCATTTT	CASSQDHYSNQPQHF
TRBJ2-3	TRBD2	NA	TRBV12-3/TRBV12-4	TGTGCCAGCAGTCAAGGGACTGGCGGGGGGGGCACAGATACGCAGTATTTT	CASSQGTGGGGTDTQYF
TRBJ2-3	TRBD2	NA	TRBV20-1	TGCAGTGCTAGTGGCGCGGGAGGGGAAGCAGATACGCAGTATTTT	CSASGAGGEADTQYF
TRBJ2-2	NA	many	TRBV30	TGTGCCTGGGACCAGATTAACACCGGGGAGCTGTTTTTT	CAWDQINTGELFF
TRBJ2-7	NA	NA	TRBV6-5	TGTGCCAGCAGTAGTCTGGGTCACGAGCAGTACTTC	CASSSLGHEQYF
TRBJ2-2	NA	few	TRBV20-1	TGCAGTGCTCTCTCAGCGGAGGGTTACACCGGGGAGCTGTTTTTT	CSALSAEGYTGELFF
TRBJ2-4	NA	NA	TRBV3-1	TGTGCCAGCAGTCAAGATTTATGGGGTGGCAAAAACATTCAGTACTTC	CASSQDLWGGKNIQYF
TRBJ2-7	NA	few	TRBV5-1	TGCGCCAGCAGCTTGGGGGACGGCCCCCTGGCGCAGTACTTC	CASSLGDGPLAQYF
TRBJ2-7	TRBD2	NA	TRBV27	TGTGCCAGCAGTTTATCTAGCGGGAGGCTCGAGCAGTACTTC	CASSLSSGRLEQYF
TRBJ2-1	TRBD2	NA	TRBV7-7	TGTGCTAGCGCCCAGCGGGAGATGGGTGAGCAGTTCTTC	CASAQREMGEQFF
TRBJ2-1	TRBD2	many	TRBV5-1	TGCGCCAGCAGCTTGGGAACTAGCGGGGTCTACAATGAGCAGTTCTTC	CASSLGTSGVYNEQFF
TRBJ1-1	NA	few	TRBV6-5	TGTGCCAGCAGTCTCCGGGACGAAGCTTTCTTT	CASSLRDEAFF
TRBJ2-2	NA	many	TRBV2	TGTGCCAGCAGGACCGGGACTTCCAACACCGGGGAGCTGTTTTTT	CASRTGTSNTGELFF
TRBJ2-2	NA	many	TRBV6-5	TGTGCCAGCAGTTTGTGGGACGGGGAGCTGTTTTTT	CASSLWDGELFF
TRBJ2-3	TRBD2	NA	TRBV10-3	TGTGCCATCAGTCATAGCGGGGGGGCAGGAGATACGCTGTATTTT	CAISHSGGAGDTLYF
TRBJ2-1	NA	NA	TRBV11-3	TGTGCTAGCATCAATACGGGGCCATACTATGAGCAGTTCTTC	CASINTGPYYEQFF
TRBJ2-7	TRBD2	many	TRBV15	TGTGCCACCAGCAGAGACCCGGGGGGGTTCCGGAACGAGCAGTACTTC	CATSRDPGGFRNEQYF
TRBJ1-1	NA	many	TRBV7-2	TGTGCCAGCAGCTTATCACTAAACAATGAAGCTTTCTTT	CASSLSLNNEAFF
TRBJ2-3	TRBD1	many	TRBV29-1	TGCAGCGTTCCGGACAGGGCGGATACGCAGTATTTT	CSVPDRADTQYF
TRBJ2-1	NA	NA	TRBV11-1	TGTGCCAGCAGCTTCAGGGAATTCAATGAGCAGTTCTTT	CASSFREFNEQFF
TRBJ2-7	NA	many	TRBV6-5	TGTGCCAGCAGCCCCGGGTCGAGGGCCTACGAGCAGTACTTC	CASSPGSRAYEQYF
TRBJ2-1	NA	many	TRBV20-1	TGCAGTGCTAGAGATACTAAGGTCTACAATGAGCAGTTCTTC	CSARDTKVYNEQFF
TRBJ2-5	NA	few	TRBV6-5	TGTGCCAGCAGGGCGCCGGCGACACAAGAGACCCAGTACTTC	CASRAPATQETQYF
TRBJ2-1	NA	few	TRBV20-1	TGCAGTGCCCCGATACGGGGCATTGAGCAGTTCTTC	CSAPIRGIEQFF
TRBJ1-1	NA	NA	TRBV9	TGTGCCAGCAGCCCGTCTAGTAGCTGGGCTGAAGCTTTCTTT	CASSPSSSWAEAFF
TRBJ1-4	NA	many	TRBV11-2	TGTGCCAGCAGCTCCCGCCAAAGCCGAGAAAAACTGTTTTTT	CASSSRQSREKLFF
TRBJ1-6	NA	many	TRBV5-8	TGTGCCAGCAGCCGCGACGGTAATTCACCCCTCCACTTT	CASSRDGNSPLHF
TRBJ2-1	TRBD2	few	TRBV12-3/TRBV12-4	TGTGCCAGCAGTTTACACCGGGGGGGCCCCCACAATGAGCAGTTCTTC	CASSLHRGGPHNEQFF
TRBJ2-7	NA	many	TRBV11-2	TGTGCCAGCAGCTTCCTCACGGGGGGACAGGCGGGCGCGAAGCAGTACTTC	CASSFLTGGQAGAKQYF
TRBJ1-5	TRBD1	NA	TRBV7-2	TGTGCCAGCAGCTTCCGGACAGGGGGCGTCGATCAGCCCCAGCATTTT	CASSFRTGGVDQPQHF
TRBJ2-1	TRBD2	many	TRBV12-3/TRBV12-4	TGTGCCAGCAGTTCCGCCCGGACTAGCGGGGACTACAATGAGCAGTTCTTC	CASSSARTSGDYNEQFF
TRBJ2-3	TRBD2	few	TRBV28	TGTGCCAGCACGAGCGGGGGGCCTAGGGATACGCAGTATTTT	CASTSGGPRDTQYF
TRBJ2-7	TRBD2	NA	TRBV5-1	TGCGCCAGCAGCTTGGATTCTAGCGGGGGGGCCGGAGAGCAGTACTTC	CASSLDSSGGAGEQYF
TRBJ1-1	NA	many	TRBV7-9	TGTGCCAGCAGCCCGGGATGGGACACTGAAGCTTTCTTT	CASSPGWDTEAFF
TRBJ2-3	NA	many	TRBV19	TGTGCCAGTAGTATAGGAAGGAGAGACACAGATACGCAGTATTTT	CASSIGRRDTDTQYF
TRBJ2-7	TRBD2	NA	TRBV9	TGTGCCAGCAGCCCCGAGGGGAGGGTAAACGAGCAGTACTTC	CASSPEGRVNEQYF
TRBJ1-6	NA	many	TRBV10-3	TGTGCCATCAGTGAGTCTCGGGCAGGAAATAATTCACCCCTCCACTTT	CAISESRAGNNSPLHF
TRBJ2-5	NA	few	TRBV24-1	TGTGCCACCAGTGATGGAGGCCCCCAAGAGACCCAGTACTTC	CATSDGGPQETQYF
TRBJ2-3	NA	NA	TRBV20-1	TGCAGTGCGGGACTGGCCCCGAGCACAGATACGCAGTATTTT	CSAGLAPSTDTQYF
TRBJ2-3	TRBD2	many	TRBV2	TGTGCCAGCAGTACGAGCGGGGTGGCAGATACGCAGTATTTT	CASSTSGVADTQYF
TRBJ2-3	NA	many	TRBV29-1	TGCAGCGTTGAAGATGGTCGGGAGCGAGATACGCAGTATTTT	CSVEDGRERDTQYF
TRBJ2-3	TRBD2	NA	TRBV20-1	TGCAGTGCTAGAGGGATAGACTGGCGGGGGTACACAGATACGCAGTATTTT	CSARGIDWRGYTDTQYF
TRBJ1-3	NA	NA	TRBV5-1	TGCGCCAGCAGCCCTAGCTCTGGAAACACCATATATTTT	CASSPSSGNTIYF